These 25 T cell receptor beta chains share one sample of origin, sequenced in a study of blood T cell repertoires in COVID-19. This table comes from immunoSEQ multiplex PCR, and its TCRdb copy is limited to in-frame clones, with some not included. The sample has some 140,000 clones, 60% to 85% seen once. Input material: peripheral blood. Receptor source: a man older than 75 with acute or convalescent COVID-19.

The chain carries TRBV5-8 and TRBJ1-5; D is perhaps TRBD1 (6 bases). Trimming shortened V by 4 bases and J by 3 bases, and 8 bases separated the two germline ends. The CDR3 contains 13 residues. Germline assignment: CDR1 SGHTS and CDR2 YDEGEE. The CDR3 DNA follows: TGTGCCAGCAGCCAGGGGTTCAATCAGCCCCAGCATTTT. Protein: CASSQGFNQPQHF.

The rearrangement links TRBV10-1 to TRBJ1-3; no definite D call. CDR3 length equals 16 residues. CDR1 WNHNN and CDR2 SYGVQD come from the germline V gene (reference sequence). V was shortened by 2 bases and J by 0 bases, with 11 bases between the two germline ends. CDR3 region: CASSENPGLSGNTIYF. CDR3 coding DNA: TGCGCCAGCAGTGAGAATCCTGGGCTCTCTGGAAACACCATATATTTT.

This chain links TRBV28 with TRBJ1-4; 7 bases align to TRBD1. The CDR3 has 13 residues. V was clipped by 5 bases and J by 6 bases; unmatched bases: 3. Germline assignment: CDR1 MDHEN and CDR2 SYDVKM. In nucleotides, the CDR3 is TGTGCCAGCAGTCTAGGACAGGATGAAAAACTGTTTTTT. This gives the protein CASSLGQDEKLFF.

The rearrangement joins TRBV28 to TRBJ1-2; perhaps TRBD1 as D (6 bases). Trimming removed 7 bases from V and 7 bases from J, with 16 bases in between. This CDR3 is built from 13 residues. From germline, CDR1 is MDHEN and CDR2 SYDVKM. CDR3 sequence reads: CASMSGGASGYTF. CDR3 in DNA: TGTGCCAGCATGTCGGGGGGCGCCTCTGGCTACACCTTC.

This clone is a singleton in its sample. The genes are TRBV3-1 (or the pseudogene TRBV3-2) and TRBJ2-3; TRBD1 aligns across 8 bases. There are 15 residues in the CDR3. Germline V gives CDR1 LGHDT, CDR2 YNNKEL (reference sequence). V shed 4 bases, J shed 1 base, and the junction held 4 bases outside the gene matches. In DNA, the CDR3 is TGTGCCAGCAGCCCTAGACAGGGGCGCACAGATACGCAGTATTTT. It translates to CASSPRQGRTDTQYF.

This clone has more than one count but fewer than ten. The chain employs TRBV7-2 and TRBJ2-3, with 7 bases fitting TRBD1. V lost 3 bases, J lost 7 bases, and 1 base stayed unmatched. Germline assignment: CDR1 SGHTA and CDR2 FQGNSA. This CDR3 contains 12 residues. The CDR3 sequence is CASSLTGNTQYF. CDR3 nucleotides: TGTGCCAGCAGCTTGACAGGGAATACGCAGTATTTT.

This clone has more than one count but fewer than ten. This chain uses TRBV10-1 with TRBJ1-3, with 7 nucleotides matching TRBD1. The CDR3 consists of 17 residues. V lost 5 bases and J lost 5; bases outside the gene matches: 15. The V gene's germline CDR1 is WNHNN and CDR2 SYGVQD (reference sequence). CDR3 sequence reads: CASSFTGAIKTRNTIYF. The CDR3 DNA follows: TGCGCCAGCAGTTTTACAGGGGCCATAAAAACACGAAACACCATATATTTT.

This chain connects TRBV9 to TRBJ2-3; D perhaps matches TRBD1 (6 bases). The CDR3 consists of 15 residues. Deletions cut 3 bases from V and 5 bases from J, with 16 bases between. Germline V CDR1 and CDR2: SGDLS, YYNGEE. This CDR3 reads CASSAVLGGKDTQYF. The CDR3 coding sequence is TGTGCCAGCAGCGCCGTACTAGGGGGAAAAGATACGCAGTATTTT.

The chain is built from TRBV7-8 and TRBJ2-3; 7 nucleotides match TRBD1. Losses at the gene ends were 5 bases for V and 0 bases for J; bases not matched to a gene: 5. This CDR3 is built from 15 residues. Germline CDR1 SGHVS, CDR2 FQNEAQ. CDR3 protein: CASSQDRRSTDTQYF. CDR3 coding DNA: TGTGCCAGCAGCCAGGACAGGAGAAGCACAGATACGCAGTATTTT.

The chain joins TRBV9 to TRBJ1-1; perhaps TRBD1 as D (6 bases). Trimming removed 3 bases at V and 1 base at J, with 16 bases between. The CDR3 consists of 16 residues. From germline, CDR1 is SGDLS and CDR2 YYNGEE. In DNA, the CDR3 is TGTGCCAGCAGCGGAGACCAAACAGGGCAGAACACTGAAGCTTTCTTT. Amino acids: CASSGDQTGQNTEAFF.

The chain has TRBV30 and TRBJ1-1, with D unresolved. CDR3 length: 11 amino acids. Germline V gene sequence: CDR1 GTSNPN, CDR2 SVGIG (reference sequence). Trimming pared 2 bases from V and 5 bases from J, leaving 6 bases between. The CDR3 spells CAWSSRTEAFF. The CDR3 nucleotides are TGTGCCTGGAGTTCCCGGACTGAAGCTTTCTTT.

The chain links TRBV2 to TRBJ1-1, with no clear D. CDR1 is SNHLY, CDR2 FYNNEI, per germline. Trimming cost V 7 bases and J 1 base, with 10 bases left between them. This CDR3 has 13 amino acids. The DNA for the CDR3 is TGTGCCAGCATGGTTTCGGGGAACACTGAAGCTTTCTTT. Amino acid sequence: CASMVSGNTEAFF.

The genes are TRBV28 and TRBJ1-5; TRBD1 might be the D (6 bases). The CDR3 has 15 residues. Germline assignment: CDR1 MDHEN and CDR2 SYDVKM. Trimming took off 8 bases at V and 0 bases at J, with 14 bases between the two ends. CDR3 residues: CASAIQGPSNQPQHF. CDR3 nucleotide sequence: TGTGCCAGCGCAATTCAGGGGCCTAGCAATCAGCCCCAGCATTTT.

The DNA of the CDR3 is TGTGCCAGCAGGGACAGGGTAATCGGGGAGCAGTTCTTC. It specifies CASRDRVIGEQFF. This rearrangement joins TRBV6-5 to TRBJ2-1; the match to TRBD1 covers 8 bases. After removal of 6 bases from V and 10 bases from J, the junction contained 8 bases not matched to a gene. CDR1 is MNHEY, CDR2 SVGAGI, per germline. The CDR3 has 13 amino acids.

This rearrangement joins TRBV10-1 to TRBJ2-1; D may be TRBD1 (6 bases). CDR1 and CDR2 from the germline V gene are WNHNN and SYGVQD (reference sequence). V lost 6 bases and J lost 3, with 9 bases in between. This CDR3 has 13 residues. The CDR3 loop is CASSPGVYNEQFF. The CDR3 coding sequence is TGCGCCAGCAGCCCAGGGGTCTACAATGAGCAGTTCTTC.

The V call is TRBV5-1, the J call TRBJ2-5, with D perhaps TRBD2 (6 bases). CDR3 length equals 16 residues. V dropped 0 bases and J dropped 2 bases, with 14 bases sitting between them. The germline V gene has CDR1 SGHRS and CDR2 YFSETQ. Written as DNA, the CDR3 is TGCGCCAGCAGCTTGGGGGTAGGGCTAGCGCAAGAGACCCAGTACTTC. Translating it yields CASSLGVGLAQETQYF.

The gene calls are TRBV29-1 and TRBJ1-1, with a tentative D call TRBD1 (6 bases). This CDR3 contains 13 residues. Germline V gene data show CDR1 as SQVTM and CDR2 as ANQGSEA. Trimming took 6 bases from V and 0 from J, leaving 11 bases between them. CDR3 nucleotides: TGCAGCGTCACGGGACACTTGAACACTGAAGCTTTCTTT. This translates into CSVTGHLNTEAFF.

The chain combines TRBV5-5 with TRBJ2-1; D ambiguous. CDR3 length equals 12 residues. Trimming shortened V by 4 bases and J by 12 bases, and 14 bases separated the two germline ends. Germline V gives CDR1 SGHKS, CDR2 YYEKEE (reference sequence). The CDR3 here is CASSLELTVQFF. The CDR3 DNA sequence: TGTGCCAGCAGCCTGGAGCTTACTGTGCAGTTCTTC.

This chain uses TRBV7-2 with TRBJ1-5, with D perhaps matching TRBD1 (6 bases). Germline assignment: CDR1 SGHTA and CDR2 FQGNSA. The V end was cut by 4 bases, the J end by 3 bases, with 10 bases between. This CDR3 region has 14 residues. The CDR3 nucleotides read TGTGCCAGCAGCTCCAGGGGCGCCAATCAGCCCCAGCATTTT. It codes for CASSSRGANQPQHF.

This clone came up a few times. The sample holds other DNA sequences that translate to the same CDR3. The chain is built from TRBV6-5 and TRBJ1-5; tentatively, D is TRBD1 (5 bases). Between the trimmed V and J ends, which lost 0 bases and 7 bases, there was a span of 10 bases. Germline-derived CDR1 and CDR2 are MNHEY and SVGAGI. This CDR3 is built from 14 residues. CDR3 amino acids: CASSYSAGYQPQHF. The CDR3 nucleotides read TGTGCCAGCAGTTACTCGGCAGGGTACCAGCCCCAGCATTTT.

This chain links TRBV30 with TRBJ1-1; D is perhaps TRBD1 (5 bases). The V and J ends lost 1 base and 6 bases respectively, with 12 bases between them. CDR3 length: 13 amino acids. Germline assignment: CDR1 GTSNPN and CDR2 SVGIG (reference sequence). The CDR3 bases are TGTGCCTGGAGTGCGGGGGGGGACGCTGAAGCTTTCTTT. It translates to CAWSAGGDAEAFF.

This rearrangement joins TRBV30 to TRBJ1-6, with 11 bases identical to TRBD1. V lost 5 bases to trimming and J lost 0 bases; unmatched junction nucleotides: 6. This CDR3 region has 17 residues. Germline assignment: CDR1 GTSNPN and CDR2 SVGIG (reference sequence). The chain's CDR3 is CAWAGTGGFSYNSPLHF. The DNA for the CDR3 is TGTGCCTGGGCCGGGACAGGGGGTTTCTCCTATAATTCACCCCTCCACTTT. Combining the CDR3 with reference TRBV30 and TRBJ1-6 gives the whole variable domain SQTIHQWPATLVQPVGSPLSLECTVEGTSNPNLYWYRQAAGRGLQLLFYSVGIGQISSEVPQNLSASRPQDRQFILSSKKLLLSDSGFYLCAWAGTGGFSYNSPLHFGNGTRLTVT.

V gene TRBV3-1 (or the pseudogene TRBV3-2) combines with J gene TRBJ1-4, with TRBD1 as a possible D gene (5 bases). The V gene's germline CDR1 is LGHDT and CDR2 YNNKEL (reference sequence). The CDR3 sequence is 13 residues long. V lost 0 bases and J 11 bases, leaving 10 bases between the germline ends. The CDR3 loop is CASSQDPGRKLFF. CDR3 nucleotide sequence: TGTGCCAGCAGCCAAGATCCAGGGAGGAAACTGTTTTTT.

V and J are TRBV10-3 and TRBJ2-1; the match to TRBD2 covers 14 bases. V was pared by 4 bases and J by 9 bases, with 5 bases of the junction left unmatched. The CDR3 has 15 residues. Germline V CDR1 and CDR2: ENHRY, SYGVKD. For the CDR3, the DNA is TGTGCCATCAGTGCGACTAGCGGGGGGGGCGGTGAGCAGTTCTTC. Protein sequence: CAISATSGGGGEQFF.

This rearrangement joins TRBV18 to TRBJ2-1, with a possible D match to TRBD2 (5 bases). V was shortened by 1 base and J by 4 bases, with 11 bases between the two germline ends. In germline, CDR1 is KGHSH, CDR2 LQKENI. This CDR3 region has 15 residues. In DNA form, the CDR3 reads TGTGCCAGCTCACCACGGGAGACTAATTACAATGAGCAGTTCTTC. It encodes CASSPRETNYNEQFF. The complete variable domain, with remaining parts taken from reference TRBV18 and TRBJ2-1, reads NAGVMQNPRHLVRRRGQEARLRCSPMKGHSHVYWYRQLPEEGLKFMVYLQKENIIDESGMPKERFSAEFPKEGPSILRIQQVVRGDSAAYFCASSPRETNYNEQFFGPGTRLTVL.